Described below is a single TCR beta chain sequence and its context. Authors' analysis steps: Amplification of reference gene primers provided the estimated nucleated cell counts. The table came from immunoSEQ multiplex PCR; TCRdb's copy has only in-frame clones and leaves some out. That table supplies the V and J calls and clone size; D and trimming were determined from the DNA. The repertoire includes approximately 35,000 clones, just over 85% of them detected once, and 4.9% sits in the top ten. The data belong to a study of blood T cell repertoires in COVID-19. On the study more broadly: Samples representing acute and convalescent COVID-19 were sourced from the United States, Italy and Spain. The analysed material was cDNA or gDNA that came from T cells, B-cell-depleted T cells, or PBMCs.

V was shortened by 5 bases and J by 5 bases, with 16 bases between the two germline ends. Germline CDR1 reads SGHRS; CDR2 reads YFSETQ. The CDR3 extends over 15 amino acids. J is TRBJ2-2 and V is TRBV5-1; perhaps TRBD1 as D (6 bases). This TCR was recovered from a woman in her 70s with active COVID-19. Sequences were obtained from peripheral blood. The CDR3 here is CASSLQGLGTGELFF. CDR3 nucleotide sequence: TGCGCCAGCAGTCTACAGGGCCTTGGGACCGGGGAGCTGTTTTTT. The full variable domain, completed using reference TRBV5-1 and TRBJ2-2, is KAGVTQTPRYLIKTRGQQVTLSCSPISGHRSVSWYQQTPGQGLQFLFEYFSETQRNKGNFPGRFSGRQFSNSRSEMNVSTLELGDSALYLCASSLQGLGTGELFFGEGSRLTVL.